Sequencing of this T cell receptor beta chain was carried out in a study of T cell repertoires in cytomegalovirus infection. Study-wide context: Carrying CMV and the relevant HLA type showed in public TCR beta signatures. Study conclusions and caveats: HLA-C-restricted CMV-specific TCR beta clonotypes were dominant in the ex vivo response. Carriage of CMV together with the relevant HLA was identifiable through cumulative public TCR beta family frequency.

Points on this clonotype: Its cognate antigen is unknown.

TCRdb recomputed calls from the reads with MiXCR, one row per CDR3 protein. In the table there are about 740,000 distinct CDR3 sequences, roughly 36% of which are singletons. With 3 bases removed from V and 2 bases from J, the gap between germline ends came to 17 bases. CDR3 length: 17 amino acids. Specimen: PBMCs. The TCR comes from a human donor in good health (CMV status not recorded). Some clones in this sample may be carry-over from other donors' samples. The chain recombines TRBV12-3 or TRBV12-4 with TRBJ1-3, with D perhaps TRBD1 (5 bases). The CDR3 DNA reads TGTGCCAGCAGTTTCAGGGACGGTACTTTGGCTGGAAACACCATATATTTT. This translates into CASSFRDGTLAGNTIYF.